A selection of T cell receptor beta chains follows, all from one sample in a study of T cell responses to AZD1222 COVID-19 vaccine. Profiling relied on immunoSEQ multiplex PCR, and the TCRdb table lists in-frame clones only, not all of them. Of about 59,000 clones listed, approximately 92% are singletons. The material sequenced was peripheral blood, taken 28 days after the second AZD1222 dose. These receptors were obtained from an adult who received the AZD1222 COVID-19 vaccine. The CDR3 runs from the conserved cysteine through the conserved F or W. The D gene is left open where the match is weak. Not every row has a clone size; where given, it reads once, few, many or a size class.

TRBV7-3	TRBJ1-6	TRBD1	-	CASSAQGAGGSPLHF	TGTGCCAGCAGCGCACAGGGGGCAGGGGGCTCACCCCTCCACTTT
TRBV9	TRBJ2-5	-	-	CASSVGELETQYF	TGTGCCAGCAGCGTTGGGGAATTGGAGACCCAGTACTTC
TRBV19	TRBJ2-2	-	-	CASSIAAGAGGELFF	TGTGCCAGTAGTATTGCGGCAGGGGCTGGCGGGGAGCTGTTTTTT
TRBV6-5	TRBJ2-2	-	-	CASRITSDTGELFF	TGTGCCAGCAGAATTACTTCGGACACCGGGGAGCTGTTTTTT
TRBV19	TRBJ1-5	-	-	CASSGSREGNQPQHF	TGTGCCAGTAGTGGAAGCAGGGAGGGCAATCAGCCCCAGCATTTT
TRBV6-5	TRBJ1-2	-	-	CASSNRERGYGYTF	TGTGCCAGCAGCAACAGGGAGAGGGGCTATGGCTACACCTTC
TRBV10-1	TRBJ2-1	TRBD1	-	CASSVGQGTYNEQFF	TGCGCCAGCAGTGTTGGACAGGGGACCTACAATGAGCAGTTCTTC
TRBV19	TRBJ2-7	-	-	CASRDTTYEQYF	TGTGCCAGCCGGGACACAACCTACGAGCAGTACTTC
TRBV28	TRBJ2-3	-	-	CASSSSGTDTQYF	TGTGCCAGCAGCTCCTCGGGCACAGATACGCAGTATTTT
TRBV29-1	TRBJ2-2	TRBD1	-	CSVQSQGYTGELFF	TGCAGCGTTCAATCACAGGGGTACACCGGGGAGCTGTTTTTT
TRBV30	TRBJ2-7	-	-	CAWSFGDYEQYF	TGTGCCTGGAGTTTCGGCGATTACGAGCAGTACTTC
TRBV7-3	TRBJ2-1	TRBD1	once	CASSLQGAHYNEQFF	TGTGCCAGCAGCTTACAGGGGGCTCACTACAATGAGCAGTTCTTC
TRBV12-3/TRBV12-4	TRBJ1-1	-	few	CASTQGGETEAFF	TGTGCCAGCACCCAGGGAGGGGAGACTGAAGCTTTCTTT
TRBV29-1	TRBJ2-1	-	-	CSVGGYNEQFF	TGCAGCGTTGGCGGTTACAATGAGCAGTTCTTC
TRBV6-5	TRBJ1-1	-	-	CASSYSPGRNTEAFF	TGTGCCAGCAGTTACTCGCCAGGGCGGAACACTGAAGCTTTCTTT
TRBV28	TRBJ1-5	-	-	CASSFERYQPQHF	TGTGCCAGCAGTTTCGAGAGGTATCAGCCCCAGCATTTT
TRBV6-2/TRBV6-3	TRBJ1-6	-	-	CASSGKVASPLHF	TGTGCCAGCAGTGGAAAGGTCGCTTCACCCCTCCACTTT
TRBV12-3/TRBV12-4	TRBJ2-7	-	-	CASSLGQTYEQYF	TGTGCCAGCAGCCTCGGACAAACGTACGAGCAGTACTTC
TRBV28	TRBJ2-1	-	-	CASSLTNPNEQFF	TGTGCCAGCAGTTTGACTAACCCCAATGAGCAGTTCTTC
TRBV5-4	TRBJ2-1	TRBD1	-	CASSPGQGSGNEQFF	TGTGCCAGCAGCCCGGGACAGGGGTCTGGCAATGAGCAGTTCTTC